This TCR beta chain was documented in a study of OX40 agonist ivuxolimab in advanced cancers. The wider study: In three patients, partial responses were observed, one with hepatocellular carcinoma and two with cutaneous melanoma. Study-wide results and limits: Among patients with partial responses at 0.1-3.0 mg/kg, clonal expansion was among the lowest. Expanded clones were, on average, more numerous among CD8+ T cells than CD4+.

Trimming left V 2 bases short and J 2 bases short, with 9 bases between. From germline, CDR1 is LGHNT and CDR2 FRNRAP. This CDR3 is 14 amino acids long. Sequencing was performed with immunoSEQ multiplex PCR; in TCRdb, only in-frame clones are kept and a portion is missing. The sample holds about 160,000 clones; 94% are singletons and the top ten take around 0.33%. Comment on this clone: What it recognizes is unknown. Other DNA sequences in the same sample also yield this CDR3.

The chain has TRBV12-5 and TRBJ1-2; D possibly corresponds to TRBD1 (6 bases). The material was CD4+ or CD8+ T cells sorted from blood, obtained in a trial of the OX40 agonist ivuxolimab. The TCR sequence derives from an adult with an advanced solid tumor such as melanoma, head and neck, liver or kidney cancer. In DNA, the CDR3 is TGTGCTAGTGGTTTGTCGGGGACAAACTATGGCTACACCTTC. Translation: CASGLSGTNYGYTF.